This TCR beta chain was captured by sequencing in a study of T cell responses to AZD1222 COVID-19 vaccine. Regarding the study as a whole: Recipients of AZD1222 seropositive at baseline numbered only 5 to 7. Most donors were white British and more were female, and clonal diversity was possibly underestimated.

The method was immunoSEQ multiplex PCR; TCRdb's version includes in-frame clones alone and lacks a portion of them. The data contain 100,000 to 150,000 clones, approximately 85% of them singletons. With regard to this clone: Its target is not known.

The receptor's source is an adult in good health. Material: peripheral blood, obtained on day 0 of AZD1222 vaccination.

CDR3 coding DNA: TGTGCCAGCAGCTGGACGACAGTTACCACTGAAGCTTTCTTT. Protein: CASSWTTVTTEAFF. This sequence joins TRBV11-3 and TRBJ1-1, with a weak D call TRBD1 (5 bases). Germline V gene sequence: CDR1 SGHNT, CDR2 YENEEA. V gave up 4 bases and J gave up 4 bases, with 13 bases separating them. This CDR3 has 14 residues. The full variable domain, its missing parts supplied by reference TRBV11-3 and TRBJ1-1, is EAGVVQSPRYKIIEKKQPVAFWCNPISGHNTLYWYLQNLGQGPELLIRYENEEAVDDSQLPKDRFSAERLKGVDSTLKIQPAELGDSAVYLCASSWTTVTTEAFFGQGTRLTVV.